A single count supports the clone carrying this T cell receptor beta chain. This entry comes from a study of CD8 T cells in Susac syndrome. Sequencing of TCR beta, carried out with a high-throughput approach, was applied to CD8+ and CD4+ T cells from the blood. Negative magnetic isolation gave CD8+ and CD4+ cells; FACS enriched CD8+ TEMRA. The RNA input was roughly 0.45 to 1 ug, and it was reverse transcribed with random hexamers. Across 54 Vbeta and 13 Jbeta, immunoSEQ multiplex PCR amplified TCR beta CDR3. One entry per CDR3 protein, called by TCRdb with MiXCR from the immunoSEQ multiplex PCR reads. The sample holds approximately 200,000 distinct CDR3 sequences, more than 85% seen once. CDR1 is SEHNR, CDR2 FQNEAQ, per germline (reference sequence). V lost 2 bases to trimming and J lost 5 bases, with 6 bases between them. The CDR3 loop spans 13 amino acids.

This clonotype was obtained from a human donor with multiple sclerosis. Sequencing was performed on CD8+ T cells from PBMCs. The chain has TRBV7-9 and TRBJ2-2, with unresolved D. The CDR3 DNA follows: TGTGCCAGCAGCTTACTTGTGACCGGGGAGCTGTTTTTT. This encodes CASSLLVTGELFF.